This T cell receptor beta chain comes out of a study of cytomegalovirus exposure and HLA in healthy donors. Study-wide points: That first-cohort TCR clusters tended to co-occur in the 95 to 150 validation repertoires was found in a later analysis. Despite most TCR sequences being rare, some public TCRs occurred in many donors.

Germline-derived CDR1 and CDR2 are SQVTM and ANQGSEA. This CDR3 comprises 10 residues. Trimming removed 6 bases at V and 7 bases at J, with 9 bases between. This clone was seen more than once but under ten times. The antigen is not known. The data were produced by immunoSEQ multiplex PCR, yet TCRdb's version contains in-frame clones alone and is incomplete. This table holds 100,000 to 130,000 clones, approximately 96% found once. The receptor was isolated from a woman under 30 in good health and CMV-seronegative. The sample taken for sequencing was PBMCs. J is TRBJ1-1 and V is TRBV29-1; maybe TRBD1 (5 bases). CDR3 sequence (DNA): TGCAGCGTCAGGGTATTTGAAGCTTTCTTT. Its translation is CSVRVFEAFF. The full variable domain, with the rest looked up from reference TRBV29-1 and TRBJ1-1, is SAVISQKPSRDICQRGTSLTIQCQVDSQVTMMFWYRQQPGQSLTLIATANQGSEATYESGFVIDKFPISRPNLTFSTLTVSNMSPEDSSIYLCSVRVFEAFFGQGTRLTVV.